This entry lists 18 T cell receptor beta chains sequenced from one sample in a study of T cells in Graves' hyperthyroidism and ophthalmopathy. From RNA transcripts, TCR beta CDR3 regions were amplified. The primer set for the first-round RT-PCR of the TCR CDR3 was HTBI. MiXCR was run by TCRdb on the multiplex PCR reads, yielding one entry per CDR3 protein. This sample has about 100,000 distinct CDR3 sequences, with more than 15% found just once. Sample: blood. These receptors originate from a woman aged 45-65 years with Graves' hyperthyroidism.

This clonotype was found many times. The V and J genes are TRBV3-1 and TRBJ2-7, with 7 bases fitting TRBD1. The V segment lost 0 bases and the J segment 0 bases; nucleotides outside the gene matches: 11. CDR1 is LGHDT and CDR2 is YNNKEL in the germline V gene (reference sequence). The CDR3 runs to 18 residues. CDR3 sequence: CASSQDFRLGDSSYEQYF. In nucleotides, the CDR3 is TGTGCCAGCAGCCAAGACTTTAGGTTAGGGGACAGCTCCTACGAGCAGTACTTC.

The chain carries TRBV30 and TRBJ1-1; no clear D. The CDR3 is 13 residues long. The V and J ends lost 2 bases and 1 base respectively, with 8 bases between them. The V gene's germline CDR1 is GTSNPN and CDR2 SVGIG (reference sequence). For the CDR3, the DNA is TGTGCCTGGAGTCTTCACTCGAACACTGAAGCTTTCTTT. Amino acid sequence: CAWSLHSNTEAFF.

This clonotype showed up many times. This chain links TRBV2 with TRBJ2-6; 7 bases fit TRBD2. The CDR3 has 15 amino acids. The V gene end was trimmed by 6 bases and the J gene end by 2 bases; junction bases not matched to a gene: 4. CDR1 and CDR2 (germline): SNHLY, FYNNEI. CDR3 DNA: TGTGCCAGCAGAGCAGGGACTACTGGGGCCAACGTCCTGACTTTC. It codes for CASRAGTTGANVLTF.

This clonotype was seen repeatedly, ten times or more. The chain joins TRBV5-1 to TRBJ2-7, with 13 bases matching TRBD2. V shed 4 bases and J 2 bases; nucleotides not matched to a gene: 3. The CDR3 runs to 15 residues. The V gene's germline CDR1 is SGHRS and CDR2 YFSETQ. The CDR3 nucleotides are TGCGCCAGCAGCAGCGGGACTAGCGGGACCTACGAGCAGTACTTC. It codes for CASSSGTSGTYEQYF. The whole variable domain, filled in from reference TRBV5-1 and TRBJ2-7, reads KAGVTQTPRYLIKTRGQQVTLSCSPISGHRSVSWYQQTPGQGLQFLFEYFSETQRNKGNFPGRFSGRQFSNSRSEMNVSTLELGDSALYLCASSSGTSGTYEQYFGPGTRLTVT.

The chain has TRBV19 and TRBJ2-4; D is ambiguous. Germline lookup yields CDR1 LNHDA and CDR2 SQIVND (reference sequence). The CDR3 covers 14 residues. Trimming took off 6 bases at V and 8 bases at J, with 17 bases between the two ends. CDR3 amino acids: CASRNSGSSDIQYF. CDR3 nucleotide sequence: TGTGCCAGTAGAAACTCCGGTAGTTCAGACATTCAGTACTTC. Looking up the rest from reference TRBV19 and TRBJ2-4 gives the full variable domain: DGGITQSPKYLFRKEGQNVTLSCEQNLNHDAMYWYRQDPGQGLRLIYYSQIVNDFQKGDIAEGYSVSREKKESFPLTVTSAQKNPTAFYLCASRNSGSSDIQYFGAGTRLSVL.

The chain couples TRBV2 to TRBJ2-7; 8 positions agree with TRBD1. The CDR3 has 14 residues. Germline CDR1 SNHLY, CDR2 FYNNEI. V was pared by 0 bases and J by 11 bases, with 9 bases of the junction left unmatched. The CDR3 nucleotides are TGTGCCAGCAGTGAAGCGCTTCGACAGGGGAGAGAGTACGTC. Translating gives CASSEALRQGREYV.

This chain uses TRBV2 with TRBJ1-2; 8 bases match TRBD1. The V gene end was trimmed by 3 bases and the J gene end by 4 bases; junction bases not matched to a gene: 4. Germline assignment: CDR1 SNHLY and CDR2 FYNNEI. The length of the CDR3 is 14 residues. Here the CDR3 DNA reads TGTGCCAGCAGTGATTTAGGACAGGGCTATGGCTACACCTTC. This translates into CASSDLGQGYGYTF.

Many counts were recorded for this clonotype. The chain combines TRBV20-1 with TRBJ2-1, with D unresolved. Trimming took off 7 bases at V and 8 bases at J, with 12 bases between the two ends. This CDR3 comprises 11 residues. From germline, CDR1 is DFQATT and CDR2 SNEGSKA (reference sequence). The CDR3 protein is CSGKSSDEQFF. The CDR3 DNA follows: TGCAGTGGAAAGTCGAGCGATGAGCAGTTCTTC.

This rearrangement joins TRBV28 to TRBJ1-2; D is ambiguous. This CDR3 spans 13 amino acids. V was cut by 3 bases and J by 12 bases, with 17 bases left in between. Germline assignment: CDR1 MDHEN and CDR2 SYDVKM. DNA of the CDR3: TGTGCCAGCAGTTTCCAATGGACGGCTCCTCACACCTTC. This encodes CASSFQWTAPHTF.

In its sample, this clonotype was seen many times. CDR3 nucleotides: TGTGCCAGCAGCCAGGCCGCAGGGTTCGACACCGGGGAGCTGTTTTTT. Translating it yields CASSQAAGFDTGELFF. The chain recombines TRBV9 with TRBJ2-2, with D maybe TRBD1 (5 bases). Germline V gene sequence: CDR1 SGDLS, CDR2 YYNGEE. Trimming stripped 4 bases from V and 3 bases from J, with 16 bases between. The CDR3 is 16 amino acids.

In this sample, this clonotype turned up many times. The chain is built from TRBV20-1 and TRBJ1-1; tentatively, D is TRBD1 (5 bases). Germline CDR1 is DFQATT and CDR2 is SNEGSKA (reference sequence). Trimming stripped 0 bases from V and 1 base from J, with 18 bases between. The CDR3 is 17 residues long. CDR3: CSARDQGSTDWNTEAFF. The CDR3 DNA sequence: TGCAGTGCTAGAGATCAGGGATCGACAGACTGGAACACTGAAGCTTTCTTT.

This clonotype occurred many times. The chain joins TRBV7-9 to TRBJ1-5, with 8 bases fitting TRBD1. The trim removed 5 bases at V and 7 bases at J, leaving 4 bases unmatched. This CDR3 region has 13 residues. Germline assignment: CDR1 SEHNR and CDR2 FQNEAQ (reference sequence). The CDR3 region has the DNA TGTGCCAGCAGCCAGGACAGGGCCCAGCCCCAGCATTTT. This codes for CASSQDRAQPQHF. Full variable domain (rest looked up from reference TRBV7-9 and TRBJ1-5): DTGVSQNPRHKITKRGQNVTFRCDPISEHNRLYWYRQTLGQGPEFLTYFQNEAQLEKSRLLSDRFSAERPKGSFSTLEIQRTEQGDSAMYLCASSQDRAQPQHFGDGTRLSIL.

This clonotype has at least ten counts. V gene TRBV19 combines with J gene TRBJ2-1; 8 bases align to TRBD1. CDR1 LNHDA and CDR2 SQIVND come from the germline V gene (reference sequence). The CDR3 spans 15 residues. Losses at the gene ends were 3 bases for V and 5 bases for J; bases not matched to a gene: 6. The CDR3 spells CASSITGTGNNEQFF. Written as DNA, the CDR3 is TGTGCCAGTAGTATCACCGGGACAGGAAACAATGAGCAGTTCTTC.

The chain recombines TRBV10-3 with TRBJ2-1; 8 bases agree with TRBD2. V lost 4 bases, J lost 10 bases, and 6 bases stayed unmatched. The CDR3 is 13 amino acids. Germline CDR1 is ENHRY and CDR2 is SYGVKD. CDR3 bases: TGTGCCATCAGTGCGGGAGGGCCGGTCGAGCAGTTCTTC. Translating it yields CAISAGGPVEQFF.

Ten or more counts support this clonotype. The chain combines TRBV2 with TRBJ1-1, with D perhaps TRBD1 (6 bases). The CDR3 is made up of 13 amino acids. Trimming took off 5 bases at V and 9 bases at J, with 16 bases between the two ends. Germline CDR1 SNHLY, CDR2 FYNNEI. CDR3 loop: CASSPQGMAKAFF. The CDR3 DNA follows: TGTGCCAGCAGTCCCCAGGGGATGGCGAAAGCTTTCTTT.

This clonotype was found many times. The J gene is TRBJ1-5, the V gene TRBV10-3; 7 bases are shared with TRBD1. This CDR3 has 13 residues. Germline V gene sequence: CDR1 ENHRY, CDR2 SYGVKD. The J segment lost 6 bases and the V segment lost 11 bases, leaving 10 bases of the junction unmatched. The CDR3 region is CASSQGERQPQHF. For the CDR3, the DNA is TGTGCCTCTTCCCAGGGGGAGCGTCAGCCCCAGCATTTT.

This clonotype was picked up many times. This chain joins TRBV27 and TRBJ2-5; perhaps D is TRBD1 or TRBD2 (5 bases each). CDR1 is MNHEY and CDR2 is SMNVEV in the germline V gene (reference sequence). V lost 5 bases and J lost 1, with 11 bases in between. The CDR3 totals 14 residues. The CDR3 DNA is TGTGCCAGCAGTCCCCGGGACGTCCAAGAGACCCAGTACTTC. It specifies CASSPRDVQETQYF.

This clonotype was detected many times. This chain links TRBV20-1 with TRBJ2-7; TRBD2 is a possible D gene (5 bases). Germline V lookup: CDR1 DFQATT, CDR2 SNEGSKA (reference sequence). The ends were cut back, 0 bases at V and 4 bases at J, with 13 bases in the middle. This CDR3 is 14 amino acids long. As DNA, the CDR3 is TGCAGTGCTAGAGATCGAGGGTTAGGTTACGAGCAGTACTTC. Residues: CSARDRGLGYEQYF.